The present entry profiles one T cell receptor beta chain with its context. Repertoires were generated with immunoSEQ multiplex PCR, while TCRdb's copy carries only in-frame clones and drops some. The sample consists of about 130,000 clones, less than 90% of them appearing once. The data stem from a study of blood T cell repertoires in COVID-19. Study in general: Samples representing acute and convalescent COVID-19 were sourced from the United States, Italy and Spain. In each case, the material was cDNA or gDNA derived from T cells, B-cell-depleted T cells, or PBMCs.

The CDR3 runs to 16 residues. V lost 4 bases and J lost 4; bases outside the gene matches: 9. Germline V gives CDR1 MNHNY, CDR2 SVGAGI (reference sequence). This rearrangement joins TRBV6-6 to TRBJ2-5; 10 bases match TRBD2. The sample comprised peripheral blood. This sequence was found in a woman aged 25 to 45 who had recovered from COVID-19. The CDR3 region has the DNA TGTGCCAGCAGTTCCCGGCTAGCGGGAGTTAGAGAGACCCAGTACTTC. This gives the protein CASSSRLAGVRETQYF.